This passage covers 24 T cell receptor beta chains from one sample sequenced in a study of beta chain features in type 1 diabetes (dated by TCRdb to the late 2010s). Receptor amplification or capture employed the immunoSEQ multiplex PCR assay. The entire isolated RNA was reverse transcribed using the High Capacity cDNA Reverse Transcription Kit, and thus expressed TCRB transcripts were sequenced. The immuneACCESS repertoire file appears here via TCRdb, limited to in-frame rearrangements. These files lack a portion of the clones; in checked studies, under half of the deficit traces to unresolved V genes, and the cause of the others is not known. The sample table lists some 500,000 clones, 10% to 12% of them with a count of one. The ten largest clonotypes hold around 0.05% of the sample. Sequenced: naive CD4+ T cells from blood. The label giving this sample's cell subset or site can be read as: true naive CD4+ T cells. Source of these receptors: a woman aged 18-29 years in good health.

The chain couples TRBV7-3 to TRBJ2-3, with 10 bases fitting TRBD1. The CDR3 runs 15 residues. CDR1 and CDR2 (germline): SGHTA, FQGTGA. J gave up 5 bases and V 2 bases, and 4 bases lay outside the gene matches. The CDR3 reads CASSLVGTGEDTQYF. For the CDR3, the DNA is TGTGCCAGCAGCTTAGTAGGGACAGGGGAAGATACGCAGTATTTT.

Points on this clone: With a much larger clone just one base away, this may be a read error. In the same sample, other DNA sequences code for this CDR3. The rearrangement joins TRBV9 to TRBJ2-3; D is unclear. Germline loops: CDR1 SGDLS, CDR2 YYNGEE. Trimming took off 4 bases at V and 0 bases at J, with 3 bases between the two ends. This CDR3 comprises 12 residues. CDR3: CASSPSTDTQYF. The CDR3 nucleotides are TGTGCCAGCAGCCCTAGCACAGATACGCAGTATTTT.

The rearrangement links TRBV7-9 to TRBJ2-5; no clear D gene. CDR1 is SEHNR and CDR2 is FQNEAQ in the germline V gene (reference sequence). The V end lost 8 bases, the J end lost 4 bases, and 11 bases lay between the germline ends. The CDR3 consists of 12 residues. The CDR3 coding sequence is TGTGCCAGCGTAACGGTTGGAGAGACCCAGTACTTC. Translation gives CASVTVGETQYF.

This clone was counted only a few times. The chain links TRBV2 to TRBJ2-2; a possible D gene is TRBD1 (6 bases). The CDR3 has 15 residues. The V and J ends lost 4 bases and 2 bases respectively, with 11 bases between them. CDR1 and CDR2 from the germline V gene are SNHLY and FYNNEI. The CDR3 spells CASSAGQFNTGELFF. CDR3 sequence (DNA): TGTGCCAGCAGTGCAGGACAGTTTAACACCGGGGAGCTGTTTTTT.

As to this clone: Other nucleotide sequences from this sample produce the same CDR3. The chain couples TRBV7-2 to TRBJ2-5; D gene ambiguous. The CDR3 is 12 residues long. CDR1 is SGHTA and CDR2 is FQGNSA in the germline V gene. Trimming stripped 5 bases from V and 5 bases from J, with 9 bases between. Here the CDR3 reads CASSRPAETQYF. DNA of the CDR3: TGTGCCAGCAGCCGTCCGGCGGAGACCCAGTACTTC. The full variable domain, completed using reference TRBV7-2 and TRBJ2-5, is GAGVSQSPSNKVTEKGKDVELRCDPISGHTALYWYRQSLGQGLEFLIYFQGNSAPDKSGLPSDRFSAERTGGSVSTLTIQRTQQEDSAVYLCASSRPAETQYFGPGTRLLVL.

The chain has TRBV4-1 and TRBJ1-3; D is ambiguous. Trimming stripped 4 bases from V and 0 bases from J, with 13 bases between. The CDR3 consists of 16 residues. The germline V gene has CDR1 MGHRA and CDR2 YSYEKL. CDR3 loop: CASSPVGRSSGNTIYF. CDR3 coding DNA: TGCGCCAGCAGCCCGGTCGGACGGAGCTCTGGAAACACCATATATTTT.

This clone was seen ten or more times. J is TRBJ2-7 and V is TRBV29-1; D may be TRBD2 (6 bases). Trimming removed 3 bases at V and 0 bases at J, with 9 bases between. This CDR3 region has 13 residues. CDR1 SQVTM and CDR2 ANQGSEA come from the germline V gene. CDR3 sequence (DNA): TGCAGCGTTGACCCCGGGGGCTCCTACGAGCAGTACTTC. Residues: CSVDPGGSYEQYF.

The chain uses TRBV7-2 and TRBJ2-3, with D perhaps TRBD2 (5 bases). V dropped 4 bases and J dropped 0 bases, with 8 bases sitting between them. Germline V gene data show CDR1 as SGHTA and CDR2 as FQGNSA. This CDR3 region has 14 residues. The DNA for the CDR3 is TGTGCCAGCAGCTCTGGACTGAGCACAGATACGCAGTATTTT. Translated: CASSSGLSTDTQYF.

The rearrangement joins TRBV2 to TRBJ1-1, with 8 bases fitting TRBD1. V trimming: 9 bases; J trimming: 4 bases; junction bases outside the gene matches: 7. This CDR3 has 13 amino acids. Germline values: CDR1 SNHLY, CDR2 FYNNEI. The CDR3 region is CASSKDRVTEAFF. Here the CDR3 DNA reads TGTGCCAGTTCAAAGGACAGGGTCACTGAAGCTTTCTTT.

V is TRBV5-1 and J is TRBJ1-1, with D perhaps TRBD1 (6 bases). Per germline, CDR1 SGHRS and CDR2 YFSETQ. V was pared by 4 bases and J by 1 base, with 8 bases between. CDR3 length: 13 amino acids. DNA for the CDR3: TGCGCCAGCAGCCCGGGACAGAACACTGAAGCTTTCTTT. This translates into CASSPGQNTEAFF.

There are a few counts of this clone. CDR3 in DNA: TGTGCCAGCAGCGCCTCAGCGGGGGCCTACGAGCAGTACTTC. It encodes CASSASAGAYEQYF. This chain joins TRBV9 and TRBJ2-7; 8 bases line up with TRBD2. This CDR3 has 14 residues. The junction had 4 bases not matched to a gene; V was cut back by 3 bases and J by 2 bases. Looked up from germline, CDR1 is SGDLS and CDR2 is YYNGEE.

The rearrangement uses TRBV23-1 and TRBJ1-2, with D unresolved. TRBV23-1 is treated as an ORF (open reading frame) with a function not yet certain. V lost 6 bases and J lost 6, with 8 bases in between. The CDR3 extends over 11 amino acids. The CDR3 protein is CASSPSDGYTF. CDR3 DNA: TGCGCCAGCAGCCCCTCGGATGGCTACACCTTC.

The rearrangement uses TRBV30 and TRBJ2-2; D uncertain. The CDR3 is 12 residues long. Germline V lookup: CDR1 GTSNPN, CDR2 SVGIG (reference sequence). Trimming cost V 4 bases and J 4 bases, with 7 bases left between them. In nucleotides, the CDR3 is TGTGCCTGGAATATGATCACCGGGGAGCTGTTTTTT. Residues: CAWNMITGELFF. Full variable domain (remainder filled in from reference TRBV30 and TRBJ2-2): SQTIHQWPATLVQPVGSPLSLECTVEGTSNPNLYWYRQAAGRGLQLLFYSVGIGQISSEVPQNLSASRPQDRQFILSSKKLLLSDSGFYLCAWNMITGELFFGEGSRLTVL.

In its sample, this clone was seen a few times. The chain links TRBV5-1 to TRBJ1-5; weak D call: TRBD1 (5 bases). This CDR3 has 14 amino acids. Germline V gene lookup returns CDR1 SGHRS and CDR2 YFSETQ. The V gene lost 0 bases and the J gene lost 7 bases, with 11 bases spanning the gap. The CDR3 DNA sequence: TGCGCCAGCAGCTTGGATCGGGGCCACCAGCCCCAGCATTTT. Residues: CASSLDRGHQPQHF.

This clone was seen a handful of times. The J gene is TRBJ2-7, the V gene TRBV29-1; D is unclear. This CDR3 comprises 11 residues. In germline, CDR1 is SQVTM, CDR2 ANQGSEA. V lost 0 bases, J lost 9 bases, and 9 bases lay in between. In DNA, the CDR3 is TGCAGCGTTGAAGAGGCTACGGGGCAGTACTTC. Translated, it gives CSVEEATGQYF.

This clone was counted a few times. V gene TRBV5-1 combines with J gene TRBJ2-5; D uncertain. V was shortened by 2 bases and J by 0 bases, with 5 bases between the two germline ends. CDR1 is SGHRS and CDR2 is YFSETQ in the germline V gene. This CDR3 has 13 amino acids. As DNA, the CDR3 is TGCGCCAGCAGCTTAAGGTACCAAGAGACCCAGTACTTC. It specifies CASSLRYQETQYF.

The chain carries TRBV9 and TRBJ2-3; D unclear. Germline-derived CDR1 and CDR2 are SGDLS and YYNGEE. The CDR3 is 14 residues long. V was clipped by 0 bases and J by 6 bases, with 11 bases between them. The CDR3, as DNA: TGTGCCAGCAGCGTAGCGGTAGCAACGGATACGCAGTATTTT. Encoded protein: CASSVAVATDTQYF.

This clone was counted between two and nine times. The rearrangement joins TRBV19 to TRBJ2-1; 7 nucleotides agree with TRBD1. The junction had 10 bases not matched to a gene; V was cut back by 4 bases and J by 4 bases. The CDR3 has 16 residues. Germline-derived CDR1 and CDR2 are LNHDA and SQIVND (reference sequence). CDR3 residues: CASSNPSTGRYNEQFF. As DNA, the CDR3 is TGTGCCAGTAGTAACCCCTCGACAGGGAGATACAATGAGCAGTTCTTC.

This clone was detected only a few times. The rearrangement uses TRBV15 and TRBJ1-1; D is ambiguous. Trimming took off 3 bases at V and 7 bases at J, with 9 bases between the two ends. This CDR3 is 12 amino acids long. CDR1 is LNHNV, CDR2 YYDKDF, per germline (reference sequence). The CDR3 reads CATSSRRREAFF. CDR3 nucleotide sequence: TGTGCCACCAGCAGCCGCCGGCGTGAAGCTTTCTTT. The full variable domain, its missing parts supplied by reference TRBV15 and TRBJ1-1, is DAMVIQNPRYQVTQFGKPVTLSCSQTLNHNVMYWYQQKSSQAPKLLFHYYDKDFNNEADTPDNFQSRRPNTSFCFLDIRSPGLGDTAMYLCATSSRRREAFFGQGTRLTVV.

This sequence joins TRBV14 and TRBJ1-2; D remains unclear. There are 13 residues in the CDR3. V lost 0 bases to trimming and J lost 1 base, with 3 bases between them. CDR1 is SGHDN and CDR2 is FVKESK in the germline V gene. The CDR3, as DNA: TGTGCCAGCAGCCAAGAGGGTAACTATGGCTACACCTTC. Its protein is CASSQEGNYGYTF.

This clone has at least ten counts. A read error may produce the germline difference seen at one junction end. This chain uses TRBV7-7 with TRBJ2-1; 9 positions match TRBD1. There are 13 residues in the CDR3. Germline values: CDR1 SSHAT, CDR2 FNYEAQ (reference sequence). The CDR3 spells CASSRDRVTEQFF. The DNA of the CDR3 is TGTGCTAGCAGCAGGGACAGGGTTACTGAGCAGTTCTTC.

The chain employs TRBV19 and TRBJ2-4; D remains unclear. The CDR3 extends over 16 amino acids. Germline CDR1 reads LNHDA; CDR2 reads SQIVND (reference sequence). Trimming removed 4 bases from V and 0 bases from J, with 13 bases in between. CDR3 nucleotide sequence: TGTGCCAGTAGTACCCAAAGAGTGCTAGCCAAAAACATTCAGTACTTC. It encodes CASSTQRVLAKNIQYF.

This sequence joins TRBV19 and TRBJ2-5, with a weak D call TRBD2 (6 bases). Between the trimmed V and J ends, which lost 6 bases and 5 bases, there was a span of 13 bases. The CDR3 covers 13 residues. Germline CDR1 is LNHDA and CDR2 is SQIVND (reference sequence). This CDR3 reads CASSLGGGETQYF. For the CDR3, the DNA is TGTGCCAGTAGCCTGGGGGGAGGTGAGACCCAGTACTTC.

J is TRBJ2-7 and V is TRBV29-1, with TRBD1 matching over 11 bases. The CDR3 totals 15 residues. Trimming at V came to 5 bases and at J to 3 bases, leaving 9 bases not matched to a gene. Germline V gene sequence: CDR1 SQVTM, CDR2 ANQGSEA. This CDR3 reads CSVKAGTGGGYEQYF. CDR3 coding DNA: TGCAGCGTTAAAGCCGGGACAGGGGGAGGCTACGAGCAGTACTTC.